This T cell receptor beta chain was captured by sequencing in a study of OX40 agonist ivuxolimab in advanced cancers. The overall study: Ivuxolimab is a fully human IgG2 antibody that activates OX40 (CD134).

This CDR3 comprises 17 residues. Germline values: CDR1 MGHRA, CDR2 YSYEKL. V was pared by 1 base and J by 4 bases, with 6 bases of the junction left unmatched. Libraries were prepared by immunoSEQ multiplex PCR; TCRdb keeps only in-frame clonotypes and omits some of them. Found here are about 36,000 clones, around three quarters of them singletons; the top ten hold approximately 18%. This clonotype was obtained from an adult with an advanced solid tumor such as melanoma, head and neck, liver or kidney cancer. The sample here was CD4+ or CD8+ T cells sorted from blood, taken in a trial of the OX40 agonist ivuxolimab. The gene calls are TRBV4-1 and TRBJ2-1, with 11 bases matching TRBD2. The chain's CDR3 is CASSQGSLAGGYNEQFF. The CDR3 DNA sequence: TGCGCCAGCAGCCAAGGGTCTCTAGCGGGGGGATACAATGAGCAGTTCTTC.